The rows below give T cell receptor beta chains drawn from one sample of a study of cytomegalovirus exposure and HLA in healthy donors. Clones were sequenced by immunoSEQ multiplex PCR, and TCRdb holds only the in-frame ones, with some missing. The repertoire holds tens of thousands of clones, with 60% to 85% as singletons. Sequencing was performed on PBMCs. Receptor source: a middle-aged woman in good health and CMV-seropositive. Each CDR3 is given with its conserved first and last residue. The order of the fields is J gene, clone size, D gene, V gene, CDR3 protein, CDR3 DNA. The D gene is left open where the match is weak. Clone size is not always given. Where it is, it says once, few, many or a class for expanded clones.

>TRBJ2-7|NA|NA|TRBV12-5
CASGSGITYEQYF
TGTGCTAGTGGTTCCGGGATCACCTACGAGCAGTACTTC
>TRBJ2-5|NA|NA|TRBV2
CASSPGGGGGQETQYF
TGTGCCAGCAGCCCAGGAGGGGGCGGAGGCCAAGAGACCCAGTACTTC
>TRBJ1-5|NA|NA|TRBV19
CASSFEGTVQPQHF
TGTGCCAGTAGTTTTGAGGGTACCGTCCAGCCCCAGCATTTT
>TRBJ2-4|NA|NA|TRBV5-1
CASSWPGAENIQYF
TGCGCCAGCAGCTGGCCGGGAGCAGAAAACATTCAGTACTTC
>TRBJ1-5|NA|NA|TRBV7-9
CASSTTGFEQPQHF
TGTGCCAGCAGCACGACAGGTTTTGAACAGCCCCAGCATTTT
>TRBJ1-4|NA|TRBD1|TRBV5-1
CASSRDRGREKLFF
TGCGCCAGCAGCCGCGACAGGGGGCGTGAAAAACTGTTTTTT
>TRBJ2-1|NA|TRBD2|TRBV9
CASSVDGLEYNEQFF
TGTGCCAGCAGCGTAGATGGACTAGAATACAATGAGCAGTTCTTC
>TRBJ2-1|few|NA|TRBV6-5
CATSRGSSYNEQFF
TGTGCCACTTCCCGGGGAAGCTCCTACAATGAGCAGTTCTTC
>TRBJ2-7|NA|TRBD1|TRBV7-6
CASSTWGQGAIYEQYF
TGTGCCAGCAGCACCTGGGGACAGGGGGCGATCTACGAGCAGTACTTC
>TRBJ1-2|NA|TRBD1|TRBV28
CASAQGQGARGYTF
TGTGCCAGCGCCCAGGGACAGGGGGCACGGGGCTACACCTTC
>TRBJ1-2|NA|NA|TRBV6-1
CASTLRGGTYGYTF
TGTGCCAGTACCCTACGGGGGGGGACCTATGGCTACACCTTC
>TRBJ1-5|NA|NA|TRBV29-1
CSVEDRAGVDQPQHF
TGCAGCGTTGAAGATAGGGCAGGGGTAGACCAGCCCCAGCATTTT
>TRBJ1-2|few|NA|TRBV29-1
CSVGGGNYGYTF
TGCAGCGTCGGTGGGGGGAACTATGGCTACACCTTC
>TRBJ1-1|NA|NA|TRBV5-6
CASSGLGGVTEAFF
TGTGCCAGCAGCGGACTTGGGGGGGTCACTGAAGCTTTCTTT
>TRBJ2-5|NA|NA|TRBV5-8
CASSAGRQGGETQYF
TGTGCCAGCAGCGCCGGCCGGCAGGGGGGAGAGACCCAGTACTTC
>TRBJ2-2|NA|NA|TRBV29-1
CSVEWGSANTGELFF
TGCAGCGTTGAGTGGGGCAGCGCGAACACCGGGGAGCTGTTTTTT
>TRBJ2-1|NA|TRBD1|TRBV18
CASSSGTGRGEQFF
TGTGCCAGCTCATCGGGGACAGGCCGGGGGGAGCAGTTCTTC
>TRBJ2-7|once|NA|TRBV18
CASEPSGTYEQYF
TGTGCCAGCGAACCCTCAGGGACCTACGAGCAGTACTTC
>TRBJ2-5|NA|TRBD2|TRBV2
CASSEATSGGQETQYF
TGTGCCAGCAGTGAAGCTACTAGCGGGGGACAAGAGACCCAGTACTTC
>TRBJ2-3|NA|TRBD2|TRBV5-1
CASSLGSGEGIRTDTQYF
TGCGCCAGCAGCTTGGGCTCGGGGGAGGGCATTCGCACAGATACGCAGTATTTT
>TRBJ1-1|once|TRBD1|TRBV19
CASSIDRDSPEAFF
TGTGCCAGTAGTATAGACCGGGACAGCCCTGAAGCTTTCTTT
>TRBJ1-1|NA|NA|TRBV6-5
CASSYVVAQRHTEAFF
TGTGCCAGCAGTTACGTAGTCGCCCAGAGGCACACTGAAGCTTTCTTT
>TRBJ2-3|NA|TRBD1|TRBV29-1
CSVEVDRGSTDTQYF
TGCAGCGTTGAAGTAGACAGGGGTAGCACAGATACGCAGTATTTT
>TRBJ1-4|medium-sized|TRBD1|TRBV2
CASKGTGYEKLFF
TGTGCCAGCAAGGGGACAGGGTATGAAAAACTGTTTTTT
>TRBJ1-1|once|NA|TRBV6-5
CASIGTPNTEAFF
TGTGCCAGCATTGGGACTCCGAACACTGAAGCTTTCTTT
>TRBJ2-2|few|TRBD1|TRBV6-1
CASSPGTGNTGELFF
TGTGCCAGCAGTCCCGGGACAGGGAACACCGGGGAGCTGTTTTTT
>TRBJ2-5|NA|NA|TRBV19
CASSIPPRETQYF
TGTGCCAGTAGTATTCCCCCGCGGGAGACCCAGTACTTC
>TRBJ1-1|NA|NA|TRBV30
CAWSGGRGPNTEAFF
TGTGCCTGGAGTGGAGGGCGGGGACCGAACACTGAAGCTTTCTTT
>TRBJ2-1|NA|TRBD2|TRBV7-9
CSSSQTAGGRSYNEQFF
TGTTCCAGCAGCCAAACAGCGGGGGGCCGATCCTACAATGAGCAGTTCTTC
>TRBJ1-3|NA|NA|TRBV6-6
CASSYRPGQDGNTIYF
TGTGCCAGCAGTTACCGACCGGGACAAGATGGAAACACCATATATTTT
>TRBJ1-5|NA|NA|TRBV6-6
CASSYGLSSNQPQHF
TGTGCCAGCAGTTACGGGCTAAGCAGCAATCAGCCCCAGCATTTT
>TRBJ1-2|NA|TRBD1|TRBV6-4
CASSDPNRGGSYTF
TGTGCCAGCAGTGACCCCAACAGGGGTGGAAGCTACACCTTC
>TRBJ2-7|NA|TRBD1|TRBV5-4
CASSLPGGQGIHEQYF
TGTGCCAGCAGCTTGCCCGGGGGACAGGGGATCCACGAGCAGTACTTC
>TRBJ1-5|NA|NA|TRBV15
CATSRDRGQPQHF
TGTGCCACCAGCAGAGATCGGGGGCAGCCCCAGCATTTT
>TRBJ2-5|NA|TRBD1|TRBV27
CASGWDGTAFYGQYF
TGTGCCAGCGGCTGGGACGGGACAGCCTTCTACGGGCAGTACTTC
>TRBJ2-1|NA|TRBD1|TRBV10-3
CATQGATNNEQFF
TGTGCCACACAGGGGGCGACTAACAATGAGCAGTTCTTC
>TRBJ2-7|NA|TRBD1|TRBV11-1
CASSPDRARGEQYF
TGTGCCAGCAGCCCGGACAGGGCGAGGGGCGAGCAGTACTTC
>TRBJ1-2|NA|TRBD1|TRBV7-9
CSSSLATGGVKGYGYTF
TGTTCCAGCAGCTTAGCTACAGGGGGCGTGAAGGGTTATGGCTACACCTTC
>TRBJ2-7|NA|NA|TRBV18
CASSPILPGLAYEQYF
TGTGCCAGCTCACCAATATTGCCAGGCTTGGCCTACGAGCAGTACTTC
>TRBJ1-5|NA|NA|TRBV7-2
CASSLVLGVQPQHF
TGTGCCAGCAGCTTAGTGTTAGGAGTTCAGCCCCAGCATTTT
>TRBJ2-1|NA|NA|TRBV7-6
CASTAQGINEQFF
TGTGCCAGCACCGCTCAGGGTATCAATGAGCAGTTCTTC
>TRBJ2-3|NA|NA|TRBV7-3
CASSPVGGGKADTQYF
TGTGCCAGCAGCCCGGTGGGTGGGGGGAAAGCAGATACGCAGTATTTT
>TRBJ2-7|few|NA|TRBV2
CASLFLGGGGYEQYF
TGTGCCAGTCTATTCCTGGGAGGGGGAGGCTACGAGCAGTACTTC
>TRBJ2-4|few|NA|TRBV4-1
CASSPPGPSWDIQYF
TGCGCCAGCAGCCCGCCGGGTCCCTCCTGGGACATTCAGTACTTC
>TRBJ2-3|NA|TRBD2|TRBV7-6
CASSSGTSGNTDTQYF
TGTGCCAGCAGCAGCGGGACTAGCGGAAACACAGATACGCAGTATTTT
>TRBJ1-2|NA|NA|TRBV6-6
CASRRLDPEGGYTF
TGTGCCAGCAGGAGACTCGACCCTGAGGGTGGCTACACCTTC
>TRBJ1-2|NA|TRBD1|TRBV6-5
CASNRQGQGYGYTF
TGTGCCAGCAACCGACAGGGCCAGGGCTATGGCTACACCTTC
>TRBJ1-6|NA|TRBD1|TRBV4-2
CASSRDRGTSPLHF
TGTGCCAGCAGCCGGGACAGGGGAACTTCACCCCTCCACTTT
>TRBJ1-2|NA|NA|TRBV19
CASSGRDTSNYGYTF
TGTGCCAGTAGTGGGAGGGACACCTCTAACTATGGCTACACCTTC
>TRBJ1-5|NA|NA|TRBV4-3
CASSQDRQAYQPQHF
TGCGCCAGCAGCCAAGATAGACAGGCTTACCAGCCCCAGCATTTT
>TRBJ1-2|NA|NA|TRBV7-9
CASSFQGSSYGYTF
TGTGCCAGCAGCTTTCAGGGGTCGAGCTATGGCTACACCTTC
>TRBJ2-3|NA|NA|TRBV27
CASRSFGNTDTQYF
TGTGCCAGTCGTTCCTTCGGGAACACAGATACGCAGTATTTT
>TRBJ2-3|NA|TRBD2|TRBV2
CASSVVAGGPSTDTQYF
TGTGCCAGCAGTGTTGTGGCGGGGGGGCCGAGCACAGATACGCAGTATTTT
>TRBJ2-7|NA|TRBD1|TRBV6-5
CASSLSGGTLGEQYF
TGTGCCAGCAGCCTTTCAGGGGGCACCTTGGGGGAGCAGTACTTC
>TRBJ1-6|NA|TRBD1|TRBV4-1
CASSQMGGSTGGRNSPLHF
TGCGCCAGCAGCCAAATGGGGGGGAGTACAGGGGGCAGGAATTCACCCCTCCACTTT
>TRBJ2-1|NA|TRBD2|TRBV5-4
CASSLTSGKYNEQFF
TGTGCCAGCAGCTTGACTAGCGGAAAGTACAATGAGCAGTTCTTC
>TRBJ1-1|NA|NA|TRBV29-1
CSVESSTRGEAFF
TGCAGCGTTGAATCTTCCACACGCGGTGAAGCTTTCTTT
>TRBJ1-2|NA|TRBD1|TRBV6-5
CASSLDRARWYGYTF
TGTGCCAGCAGCCTCGACAGGGCCCGGTGGTATGGCTACACCTTC
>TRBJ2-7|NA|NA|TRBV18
CASSPGTKGGTYEQYF
TGTGCCAGCTCACCAGGAACTAAAGGAGGGACCTACGAGCAGTACTTC